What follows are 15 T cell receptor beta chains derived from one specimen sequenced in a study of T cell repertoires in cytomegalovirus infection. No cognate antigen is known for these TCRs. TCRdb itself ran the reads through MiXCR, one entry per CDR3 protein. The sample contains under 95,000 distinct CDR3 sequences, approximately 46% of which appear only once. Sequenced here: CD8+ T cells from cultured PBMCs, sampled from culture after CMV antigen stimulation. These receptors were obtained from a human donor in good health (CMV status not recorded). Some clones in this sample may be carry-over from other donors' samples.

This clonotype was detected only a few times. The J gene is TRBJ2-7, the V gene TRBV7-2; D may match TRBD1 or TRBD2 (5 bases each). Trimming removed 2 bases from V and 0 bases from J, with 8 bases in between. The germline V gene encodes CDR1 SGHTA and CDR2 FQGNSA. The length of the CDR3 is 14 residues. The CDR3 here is CASSLPGPSYEQYF. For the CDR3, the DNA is TGTGCCAGCAGCTTACCGGGGCCCTCCTACGAGCAGTACTTC.

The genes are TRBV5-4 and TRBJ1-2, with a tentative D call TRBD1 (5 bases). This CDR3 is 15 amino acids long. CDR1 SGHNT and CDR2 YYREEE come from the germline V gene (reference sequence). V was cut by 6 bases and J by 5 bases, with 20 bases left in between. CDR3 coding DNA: TGTGCCAGCAACCGAGGGCAGGGAACCAGATATGGCTACACCTTC. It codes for CASNRGQGTRYGYTF.

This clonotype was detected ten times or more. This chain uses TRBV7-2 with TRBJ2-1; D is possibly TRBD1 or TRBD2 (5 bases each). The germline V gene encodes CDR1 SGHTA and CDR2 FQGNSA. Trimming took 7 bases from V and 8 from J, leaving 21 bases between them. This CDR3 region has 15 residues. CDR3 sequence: CASTAGARVVDEQFF. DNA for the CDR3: TGTGCCAGCACGGCCGGGGCGCGGGTCGTGGATGAGCAGTTCTTC.

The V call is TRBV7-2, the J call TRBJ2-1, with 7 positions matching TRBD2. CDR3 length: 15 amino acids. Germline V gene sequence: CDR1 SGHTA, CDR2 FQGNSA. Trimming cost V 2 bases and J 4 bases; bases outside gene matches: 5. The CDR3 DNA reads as TGTGCCAGCAGCTTAAGGAGCGGGGTATACAATGAGCAGTTCTTC. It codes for CASSLRSGVYNEQFF.

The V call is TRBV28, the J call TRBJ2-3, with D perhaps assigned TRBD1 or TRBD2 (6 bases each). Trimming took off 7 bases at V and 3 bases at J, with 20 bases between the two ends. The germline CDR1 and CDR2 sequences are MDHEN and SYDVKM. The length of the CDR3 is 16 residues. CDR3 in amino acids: CASTRQEGGLTDTQYF. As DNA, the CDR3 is TGTGCCAGCACCCGACAGGAAGGAGGGCTTACAGATACGCAGTATTTT. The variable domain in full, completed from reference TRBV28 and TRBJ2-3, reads DVKVTQSSRYLVKRTGEKVFLECVQDMDHENMFWYRQDPGLGLRLIYFSYDVKMKEKGDIPEGYSVSREKKERFSLILESASTNQTSMYLCASTRQEGGLTDTQYFGPGTRLTVL.

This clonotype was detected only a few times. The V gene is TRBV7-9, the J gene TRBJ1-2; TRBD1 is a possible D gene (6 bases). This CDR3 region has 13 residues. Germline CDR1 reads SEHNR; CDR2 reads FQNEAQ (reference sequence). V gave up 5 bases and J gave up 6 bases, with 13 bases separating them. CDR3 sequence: CASSPRDNDGYTF. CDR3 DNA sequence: TGTGCCAGCAGCCCCAGGGACAACGATGGCTACACCTTC. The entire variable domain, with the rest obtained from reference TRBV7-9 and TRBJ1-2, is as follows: DTGVSQNPRHKITKRGQNVTFRCDPISEHNRLYWYRQTLGQGPEFLTYFQNEAQLEKSRLLSDRFSAERPKGSFSTLEIQRTEQGDSAMYLCASSPRDNDGYTFGSGTRLTVV.

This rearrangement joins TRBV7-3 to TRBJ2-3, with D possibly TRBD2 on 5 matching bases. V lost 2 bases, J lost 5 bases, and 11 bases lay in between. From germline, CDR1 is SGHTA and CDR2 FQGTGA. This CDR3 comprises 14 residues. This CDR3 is CASSLGRAGDTQYF. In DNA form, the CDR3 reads TGTGCCAGCAGCTTAGGTCGGGCGGGAGATACGCAGTATTTT.

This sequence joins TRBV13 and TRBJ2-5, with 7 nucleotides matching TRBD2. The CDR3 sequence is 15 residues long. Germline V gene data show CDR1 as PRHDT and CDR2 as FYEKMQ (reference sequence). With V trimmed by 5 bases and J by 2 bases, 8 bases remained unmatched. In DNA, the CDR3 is TGTGCCAGCAGCGCCCGCGGCGGGGGACAAGAGACCCAGTACTTC. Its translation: CASSARGGGQETQYF.

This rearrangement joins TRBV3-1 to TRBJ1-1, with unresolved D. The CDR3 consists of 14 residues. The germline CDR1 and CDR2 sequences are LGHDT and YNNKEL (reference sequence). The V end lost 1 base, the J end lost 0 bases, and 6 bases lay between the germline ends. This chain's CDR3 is CASSQGGLNTEAFF. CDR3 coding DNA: TGTGCCAGCAGCCAAGGGGGATTGAACACTGAAGCTTTCTTT.

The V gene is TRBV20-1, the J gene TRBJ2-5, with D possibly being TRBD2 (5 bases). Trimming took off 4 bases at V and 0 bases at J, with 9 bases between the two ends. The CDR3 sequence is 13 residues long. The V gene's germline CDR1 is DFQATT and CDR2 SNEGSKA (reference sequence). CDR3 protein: CSATGSYQETQYF. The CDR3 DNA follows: TGCAGTGCTACGGGGTCGTACCAAGAGACCCAGTACTTC.

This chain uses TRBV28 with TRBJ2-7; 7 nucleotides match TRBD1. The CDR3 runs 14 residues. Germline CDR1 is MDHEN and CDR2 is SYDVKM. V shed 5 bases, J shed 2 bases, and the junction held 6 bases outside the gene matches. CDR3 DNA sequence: TGTGCCAGCAGTCTCCGACAGGGCGCCTACGAGCAGTACTTC. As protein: CASSLRQGAYEQYF.

DNA of the CDR3: TGTGCCAGCAGTTTAGGGGTAAAGTCGGGTGGCTACACCTTC. It specifies CASSLGVKSGGYTF. The chain combines TRBV12-3 or TRBV12-4 with TRBJ1-2, with no clear D. CDR3 length: 14 residues. The germline V and J ends were trimmed by 1 base and 7 bases, with 13 bases remaining between them.

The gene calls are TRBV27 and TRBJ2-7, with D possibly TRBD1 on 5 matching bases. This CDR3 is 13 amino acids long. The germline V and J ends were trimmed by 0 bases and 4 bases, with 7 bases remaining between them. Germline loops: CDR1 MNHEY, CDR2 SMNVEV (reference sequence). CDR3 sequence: CASSLSSGYEQYF. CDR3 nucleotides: TGTGCCAGCAGTTTATCCTCAGGGTACGAGCAGTACTTC.

The DNA for the CDR3 is TGTGCCAGTAGCCCATCCTGGACAGCTACAGATACGCAGTATTTT. This gives the protein CASSPSWTATDTQYF. The chain combines TRBV19 with TRBJ2-3, with TRBD1 as a possible D gene (6 bases). Germline CDR1 reads LNHDA; CDR2 reads SQIVND (reference sequence). The CDR3 extends over 15 amino acids. The V end was cut by 6 bases, the J end by 3 bases, with 16 bases between. The variable domain in full, completed from reference TRBV19 and TRBJ2-3, reads DGGITQSPKYLFRKEGQNVTLSCEQNLNHDAMYWYRQDPGQGLRLIYYSQIVNDFQKGDIAEGYSVSREKKESFPLTVTSAQKNPTAFYLCASSPSWTATDTQYFGPGTRLTVL.

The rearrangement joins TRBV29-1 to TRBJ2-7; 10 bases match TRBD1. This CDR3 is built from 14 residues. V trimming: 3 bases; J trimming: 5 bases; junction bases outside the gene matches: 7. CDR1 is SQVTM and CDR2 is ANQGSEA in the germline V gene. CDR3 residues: CSVESGTGDHEQYF. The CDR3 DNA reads TGCAGCGTTGAGTCCGGGACAGGGGATCACGAGCAGTACTTC.